The rows below give T cell receptor beta chains drawn from one sample of a study of a mutant IDH1 vaccine in newly diagnosed glioma. The data were produced by immunoSEQ multiplex PCR, yet TCRdb's version contains in-frame clones alone and is incomplete. The table lists 90,000 to 100,000 clones, around 92% of them singletons. Antigen specificity for these receptors is unknown. The sequences come from PBMCs, collected from a glioma patient whose treatment included an IDH1 peptide vaccine. These receptors originate from a woman between 45 and 60 years old with glioma. Both conserved end residues are part of each CDR3. Each record gives: J gene, CDR3 length, D gene, V gene, clone size, CDR3 protein, CDR3 DNA. The D gene is left open where the match is weak. The size field is filled for only some rows; it gives once, few, many or a size class.

>TRBJ2-3|14|NA|TRBV5-1|once
CASSLGTSTDTQYF
TGCGCCAGCAGCTTGGGGACATCCACAGATACGCAGTATTTT
>TRBJ2-2|11|NA|TRBV6-5|once
CASSYAGELFF
TGTGCCAGCAGTTACGCCGGGGAGCTGTTTTTT
>TRBJ2-2|14|TRBD2|TRBV2|NA
CASKGLADTGELFF
TGTGCCAGCAAGGGACTAGCGGACACCGGGGAGCTGTTTTTT
>TRBJ2-1|13|NA|TRBV4-1|NA
CASSQDYIGEQFF
TGCGCCAGCAGCCAAGATTATATAGGAGAGCAGTTCTTC
>TRBJ1-5|14|NA|TRBV16|NA
CASSQSDSNQPQHF
TGTGCCAGCAGCCAAAGCGATAGCAATCAGCCCCAGCATTTT
>TRBJ2-1|16|TRBD2|TRBV27|once
CASNTFPSTSDNEQFF
TGTGCCAGCAATACTTTCCCTTCTACTAGCGACAATGAGCAGTTCTTC
>TRBJ2-1|13|NA|TRBV6-5|NA
CASSPDWGREQFF
TGTGCCAGCAGCCCGGACTGGGGAAGGGAGCAGTTCTTC
>TRBJ2-3|18|TRBD2|TRBV9|NA
CASSPRVGGAGGTDTQYF
TGTGCCAGCAGCCCCCGCGTAGGTGGAGCGGGAGGGACAGATACGCAGTATTTT
>TRBJ1-4|15|NA|TRBV5-6|NA
CASSLEGGGNEKLFF
TGTGCCAGCAGCTTGGAGGGGGGCGGGAATGAAAAACTGTTTTTT
>TRBJ2-7|14|TRBD1|TRBV6-1|once
CASRETGSSYEQYF
TGTGCCAGCAGAGAGACAGGGTCCTCCTACGAGCAGTACTTC
>TRBJ2-7|16|TRBD1|TRBV27|NA
CASSFSPGQPSYEQYF
TGTGCCAGCAGTTTTTCCCCGGGACAGCCCTCCTACGAGCAGTACTTC
>TRBJ2-7|13|NA|TRBV29-1|NA
CSVEAGASDEQYF
TGCAGCGTTGAAGCGGGAGCCTCAGACGAGCAGTACTTC
>TRBJ2-5|14|NA|TRBV28|NA
CASSGGGPQETQYF
TGTGCCAGCAGTGGAGGGGGGCCACAGGAGACCCAGTACTTC
>TRBJ2-2|14|TRBD1|TRBV6-1|NA
CASSLGGHTGELFF
TGTGCCAGCTCTTTAGGGGGCCACACCGGGGAGCTGTTTTTT
>TRBJ1-2|15|NA|TRBV28|NA
CASSNRVTRLYGYTF
TGTGCCAGCAGTAACCGGGTTACCCGGCTCTATGGCTACACCTTC
>TRBJ1-1|14|NA|TRBV6-6|NA
CASSYDTMNTEAFF
TGTGCCAGCAGTTACGATACAATGAACACTGAAGCTTTCTTT
>TRBJ1-1|15|TRBD1|TRBV10-2|NA
CASSEGTGWIPEAFF
TGCGCCAGCAGTGAAGGGACAGGGTGGATCCCTGAAGCTTTCTTT
>TRBJ2-5|15|NA|TRBV7-9|NA
CASSLASGGRETQYF
TGTGCCAGCAGCTTAGCGTCCGGAGGGAGGGAGACCCAGTACTTC